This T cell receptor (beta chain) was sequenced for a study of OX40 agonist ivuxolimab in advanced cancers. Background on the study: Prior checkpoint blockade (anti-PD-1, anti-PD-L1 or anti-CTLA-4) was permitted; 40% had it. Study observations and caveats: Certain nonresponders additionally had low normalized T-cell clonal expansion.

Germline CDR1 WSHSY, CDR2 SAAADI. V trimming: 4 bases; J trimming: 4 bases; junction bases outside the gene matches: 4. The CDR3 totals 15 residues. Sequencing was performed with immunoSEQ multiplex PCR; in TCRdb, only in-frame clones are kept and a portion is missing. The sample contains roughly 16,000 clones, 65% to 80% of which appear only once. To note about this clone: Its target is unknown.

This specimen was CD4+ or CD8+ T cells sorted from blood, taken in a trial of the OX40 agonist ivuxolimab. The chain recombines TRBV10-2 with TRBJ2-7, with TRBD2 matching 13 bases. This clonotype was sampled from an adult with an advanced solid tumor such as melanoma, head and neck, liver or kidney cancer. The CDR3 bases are TGCGCCAGCAGTGGGACTAGCGGGAGCTTGTACGAGCAGTACTTC. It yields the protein CASSGTSGSLYEQYF.